This T cell receptor beta chain was identified in a study of T cell responses to AZD1222 COVID-19 vaccine. V dropped 7 bases and J dropped 1 base, with 8 bases sitting between them. CDR1 is MNHNY and CDR2 is SVGAGI in the germline V gene (reference sequence). The CDR3 contains 12 residues. Worth noting for this clone: As yet, its antigen is unknown.

General observations from the study: Nearly half of spike-specific TCRs reportedly target variant regions that are unmutated in the B.1.351 and B.1.1.7 variants. With two AZD1222 doses given, Spike-specific TCR breadth and depth both rose. Possibly, clonal diversity was underestimated; donors were largely white British and included more females.

Clones were read by immunoSEQ multiplex PCR, and TCRdb kept only the in-frame ones, dropping some. Among roughly 120,000 clones listed, around 90% were seen once. The TCR sequence derives from an adult who received the AZD1222 COVID-19 vaccine. The sample here was peripheral blood, taken 28 days after the second AZD1222 dose. The rearrangement links TRBV6-6 to TRBJ2-7; D is perhaps TRBD1 (6 bases). The CDR3 DNA is TGTGCCAGCAACGGACAGTCCTACGAGCAGTACTTC. Amino acid sequence: CASNGQSYEQYF.